A single sample is the source of the 31 T cell receptor beta chains below, sequenced in a study of blood T cell dynamics during melanoma immunotherapy. Clones were read by immunoSEQ multiplex PCR, and TCRdb kept only the in-frame ones, dropping some. Of approximately 6,100 clones in the sample, about 85% are singletons; the top ten hold 2.5% to 3.5%. Regarding time point: pre-treatment baseline. This specimen was blood, taken from a patient treated with checkpoint blockade. These receptors originate from a human donor with melanoma.

V usage is TRBV18 and J usage is TRBJ2-7, with D possibly called TRBD1 or TRBD2 (5 bases each). CDR1 and CDR2 from the germline V gene are KGHSH and LQKENI. The CDR3 contains 15 residues. The V gene lost 3 bases and the J gene lost 0 bases, with 12 bases spanning the gap. The CDR3 nucleotides read TGTGCCAGCTCACCCTCCCGGGACCGCTCCTACGAGCAGTACTTC. This gives the protein CASSPSRDRSYEQYF.

J is TRBJ2-7 and V is TRBV7-2; 8 bases agree with TRBD2. This CDR3 region has 15 residues. Unmatched junction bases numbered 10, after V lost 5 bases and J lost 4 bases. The germline V gene encodes CDR1 SGHTA and CDR2 FQGNSA. As DNA, the CDR3 is TGTGCCAGCAGCCCGAGGACTAGCTTTAGTTACGAGCAGTACTTC. It specifies CASSPRTSFSYEQYF.

CDR3 loop: CASSSTILPDGEQYF. In nucleotides, the CDR3 is TGTGCCAGCAGCTCTACAATTTTACCAGACGGCGAGCAGTACTTC. The chain carries TRBV5-5 and TRBJ2-7; no reliable D call. The CDR3 is made up of 15 amino acids. CDR1 and CDR2 from the germline V gene are SGHKS and YYEKEE (reference sequence). V lost 3 bases and J lost 6, with 19 bases in between.

This clone was recorded a few times. The chain uses TRBV5-1 and TRBJ1-5; TRBD1 aligns across 7 bases. Germline lookup yields CDR1 SGHRS and CDR2 YFSETQ. V was clipped by 0 bases and J by 3 bases; unmatched bases: 3. This CDR3 has 15 amino acids. CDR3: CASSLAGGDNQPQHF. CDR3 bases: TGCGCCAGCAGCTTGGCAGGGGGTGACAATCAGCCCCAGCATTTT.

This clone appeared a few times. The chain is built from TRBV19 and TRBJ2-7; the D is unclear. Germline V gives CDR1 LNHDA, CDR2 SQIVND (reference sequence). V lost 1 base and J 2 bases, leaving 6 bases between the germline ends. The CDR3 contains 13 residues. In DNA, the CDR3 is TGTGCCAGTAGTATAGTTCCCGCCTACGAGCAGTACTTC. It translates to CASSIVPAYEQYF.

There are a few counts of this clone. This sequence joins TRBV2 and TRBJ1-5; 10 nucleotides line up with TRBD1. Germline CDR1 is SNHLY and CDR2 is FYNNEI. V lost 7 bases to trimming and J lost 4 bases; unmatched junction nucleotides: 7. This CDR3 is built from 15 residues. The DNA of the CDR3 is TGTGCCAGCACTACAGACAGGGGGCCAAATCAGCCCCAGCATTTT. This translates into CASTTDRGPNQPQHF.

This chain uses TRBV5-5 with TRBJ2-5; tentative D call: TRBD2 (6 bases). Germline V gene lookup returns CDR1 SGHKS and CDR2 YYEKEE (reference sequence). This CDR3 is built from 16 residues. Trimming took off 4 bases at V and 5 bases at J, with 21 bases between the two ends. The CDR3 DNA reads TGTGCCAGCAGCCTGGGGCCCGCGGCTGGAGGGGAGACCCAGTACTTC. Residues: CASSLGPAAGGETQYF.

The rearrangement uses TRBV6-6 and TRBJ2-1; D is uncertain. From germline, CDR1 is MNHNY and CDR2 SVGAGI (reference sequence). The CDR3 contains 13 residues. Trimming took 4 bases from V and 5 from J, leaving 9 bases between them. The CDR3 coding sequence is TGTGCCAGCAGTTTAGGGCAAAACAATGAGCAGTTCTTC. Its translation is CASSLGQNNEQFF.

The V gene is TRBV5-1, the J gene TRBJ1-1, with 7 bases that match TRBD1. The germline V gene has CDR1 SGHRS and CDR2 YFSETQ. The length of the CDR3 is 15 residues. V dropped 4 bases and J dropped 6; count of bases not matched to a gene: 12. The CDR3: CASSQVTGNLPEAFF. The CDR3 DNA is TGCGCCAGCAGCCAAGTGACAGGGAATTTACCTGAAGCTTTCTTT.

The chain has TRBV5-4 and TRBJ1-3; unclear D gene. This CDR3 contains 16 residues. From germline, CDR1 is SGHNT and CDR2 YYREEE (reference sequence). V was trimmed by 4 bases and J by 0 bases, leaving 14 bases between them. DNA of the CDR3: TGTGCCAGCAGCCGAGATCCGGGGAGCTCTGGAAACACCATATATTTT. Its translation is CASSRDPGSSGNTIYF.

The rearrangement joins TRBV7-3 to TRBJ1-2; D remains ambiguous. The CDR3 length is 13 residues. Per the germline V gene, CDR1 is SGHTA and CDR2 is FQGTGA. Trimming removed 2 bases from V and 5 bases from J, with 9 bases in between. In nucleotides, the CDR3 is TGTGCCAGCAGCTTAGTCAGAGGGTATGGCTACACCTTC. Translation: CASSLVRGYGYTF.

The chain carries TRBV5-1 and TRBJ2-5, with D uncertain. Trimming pared 0 bases from V and 5 bases from J, leaving 8 bases between. The CDR3 extends over 13 amino acids. Germline V CDR1 and CDR2: SGHRS, YFSETQ. Written as DNA, the CDR3 is TGCGCCAGCAGCTTGGGAGCTGGGGAGACCCAGTACTTC. It codes for CASSLGAGETQYF. Using reference TRBV5-1 and TRBJ2-5 for the parts outside the CDR3, the full variable domain is KAGVTQTPRYLIKTRGQQVTLSCSPISGHRSVSWYQQTPGQGLQFLFEYFSETQRNKGNFPGRFSGRQFSNSRSEMNVSTLELGDSALYLCASSLGAGETQYFGPGTRLLVL.

The chain carries TRBV18 and TRBJ2-7; the match to TRBD2 covers 7 bases. CDR3 length: 15 residues. Germline CDR1 and CDR2: KGHSH and LQKENI. Trimming at V came to 0 bases and at J to 5 bases, leaving 7 bases not matched to a gene. The CDR3: CASSPPGGSKHEQYF. DNA for the CDR3: TGTGCCAGCTCACCACCGGGGGGGTCCAAGCACGAGCAGTACTTC.

The chain carries TRBV29-1 and TRBJ2-1; D is uncertain. Germline V CDR1 and CDR2: SQVTM, ANQGSEA. The V end was cut by 7 bases, the J end by 7 bases, with 14 bases between. The CDR3 totals 12 residues. The CDR3 DNA follows: TGCAGCGAATGGGGTAGAGCGAATGAGCAGTTCTTC. Translated: CSEWGRANEQFF.

This clone was detected only once. The chain links TRBV6-1 to TRBJ1-5, with D possibly matching TRBD1 (5 bases). In germline, CDR1 is MNHNS, CDR2 SASEGT. V was cut by 0 bases and J by 0 bases, with 9 bases left in between. This CDR3 is 16 amino acids long. CDR3 DNA sequence: TGTGCCAGCAGTGAAGCGTCCGGGACTAGCAATCAGCCCCAGCATTTT. Its protein is CASSEASGTSNQPQHF.

This clone has more than one count but fewer than ten. V and J are TRBV5-1 and TRBJ1-2, with a tentative D call TRBD1 (5 bases). CDR1 is SGHRS, CDR2 YFSETQ, per germline. The CDR3 has 13 residues. Between the trimmed V and J ends, which lost 4 bases and 5 bases, there was a span of 12 bases. The CDR3 bases are TGCGCCAGCAGCCTCGGGAGGGGATATGGCTACACCTTC. This encodes CASSLGRGYGYTF.

V and J are TRBV9 and TRBJ1-4, with 10 bases lining up with TRBD1. This CDR3 region has 18 residues. Trimming removed 4 bases from V and 4 bases from J; junction bases left unmatched: 13. The V gene's germline CDR1 is SGDLS and CDR2 YYNGEE. In DNA, the CDR3 is TGTGCCAGCAGCCCTCGGACAGGGGGTTCAGTTAATAATGAAAAACTGTTTTTT. Translating gives CASSPRTGGSVNNEKLFF.

The chain combines TRBV25-1 with TRBJ2-1; TRBD2 matches 8 bases. V was pared by 6 bases and J by 2 bases, with 3 bases of the junction left unmatched. There are 14 residues in the CDR3. The germline gives CDR1 MGHDK, CDR2 SYGVNS. For the CDR3, the DNA is TGTGCCAGCAGCGGAGCGGGGGCCTACAATGAGCAGTTCTTC. Its translation is CASSGAGAYNEQFF.

This sequence joins TRBV5-1 and TRBJ1-1; a possible D gene is TRBD1 (6 bases). Trimming took off 1 base at V and 2 bases at J, with 12 bases between the two ends. The CDR3 is 15 amino acids. Germline V CDR1 and CDR2: SGHRS, YFSETQ. Here the CDR3 reads CASSLSGAGNTEAFF. Here the CDR3 DNA reads TGCGCCAGCAGCTTGTCGGGGGCAGGAAACACTGAAGCTTTCTTT. The full variable domain, in which reference TRBV5-1 and TRBJ1-1 provide the parts outside the CDR3, is KAGVTQTPRYLIKTRGQQVTLSCSPISGHRSVSWYQQTPGQGLQFLFEYFSETQRNKGNFPGRFSGRQFSNSRSEMNVSTLELGDSALYLCASSLSGAGNTEAFFGQGTRLTVV.

V is TRBV9 and J is TRBJ2-7, with a tentative D call TRBD2 (7 bases). The CDR3 has 14 amino acids. The V end lost 2 bases, the J end lost 6 bases, and 15 bases lay between the germline ends. CDR1 is SGDLS, CDR2 YYNGEE, per germline. CDR3 protein: CASSVDSGIGEQYF. CDR3 DNA: TGTGCCAGCAGCGTGGACAGCGGGATTGGCGAGCAGTACTTC.

The CDR3, as DNA: TGTGCCAGCTCACCCACCCTAGCGGGGGTCGGGGAGACCCAGTACTTC. This translates into CASSPTLAGVGETQYF. The chain couples TRBV18 to TRBJ2-5; 10 bases map to TRBD2. Germline V gene lookup returns CDR1 KGHSH and CDR2 LQKENI. This CDR3 is 16 amino acids long. The V segment lost 3 bases and the J segment 5 bases; nucleotides outside the gene matches: 9.

The chain joins TRBV14 to TRBJ2-5, with 8 positions matching TRBD2. V was pared by 4 bases and J by 2 bases, with 9 bases of the junction left unmatched. The CDR3 runs 16 residues. Germline CDR1 is SGHDN and CDR2 is FVKESK. Here the CDR3 reads CASSPLRLALQETQYF. The CDR3 nucleotides read TGTGCCAGCAGCCCATTGAGACTAGCGTTACAAGAGACCCAGTACTTC.

The chain links TRBV11-2 to TRBJ2-5; D assignment may be TRBD1 or TRBD2 (5 bases each). This CDR3 has 14 amino acids. V dropped 3 bases and J dropped 5 bases, with 13 bases sitting between them. Germline V gene lookup returns CDR1 SGHAT and CDR2 FQNNGV. This chain's CDR3 is CASSLGPSAETQYF. In DNA form, the CDR3 reads TGTGCCAGCAGCTTGGGACCGTCGGCGGAGACCCAGTACTTC.

A few counts support this clone. The chain links TRBV30 to TRBJ1-5; no clear D gene. Germline V gene lookup returns CDR1 GTSNPN and CDR2 SVGIG (reference sequence). V shed 0 bases and J shed 3 bases, with 9 bases lying between them. This CDR3 has 14 residues. In DNA form, the CDR3 reads TGTGCCTGGAGTGTGGTCGGAACCAATCAGCCCCAGCATTTT. It is translated as CAWSVVGTNQPQHF. Full variable domain (remainder filled in from reference TRBV30 and TRBJ1-5): SQTIHQWPATLVQPVGSPLSLECTVEGTSNPNLYWYRQAAGRGLQLLFYSVGIGQISSEVPQNLSASRPQDRQFILSSKKLLLSDSGFYLCAWSVVGTNQPQHFGDGTRLSIL.

The gene calls are TRBV7-8 and TRBJ2-5; the D is unclear. Trimming cost V 0 bases and J 4 bases, with 15 bases left between them. Germline-derived CDR1 and CDR2 are SGHVS and FQNEAQ. This CDR3 has 16 amino acids. In DNA, the CDR3 is TGTGCCAGCAGCTTAGCGAGCCGGTGGGTCGGAGAGACCCAGTACTTC. It yields the protein CASSLASRWVGETQYF.

The chain combines TRBV5-1 with TRBJ1-2; 8 bases are shared with TRBD1. CDR1 is SGHRS and CDR2 is YFSETQ in the germline V gene. The CDR3 has 15 amino acids. Trimming took 1 base from V and 0 from J; bases not matched to a gene: 2. CDR3 coding DNA: TGCGCCAGCAGCTTGCACAGGGGGTCTAACTATGGCTACACCTTC. Encoded protein: CASSLHRGSNYGYTF.

The chain joins TRBV6-1 to TRBJ1-1; D not resolved. Per the germline V gene, CDR1 is MNHNS and CDR2 is SASEGT. This CDR3 has 15 amino acids. Trimming shortened V by 0 bases and J by 6 bases, and 14 bases separated the two germline ends. The DNA of the CDR3 is TGTGCCAGCAGTGAAGCTACACAGATTAAGGCTGAAGCTTTCTTT. Protein: CASSEATQIKAEAFF.

The V and J genes are TRBV4-2 and TRBJ2-1; 13 bases are a match to TRBD2. The CDR3 is made up of 19 amino acids. The germline CDR1 and CDR2 sequences are LGHNA and YNFKEQ. Trimming took 0 bases from V and 9 from J; bases not matched to a gene: 14. CDR3 in DNA: TGTGCCAGCAGCCAAGATCCGGGACTAGCGGGGTTACGGGGTCCTGAGCAGTTCTTC. Its translation: CASSQDPGLAGLRGPEQFF.

V gene TRBV29-1 combines with J gene TRBJ1-3; D might be TRBD1 (5 bases). CDR1 and CDR2 from the germline V gene are SQVTM and ANQGSEA. This CDR3 contains 14 residues. Trimming stripped 4 bases from V and 0 bases from J, with 10 bases between. The CDR3 sequence: CSVGRGPSGNTIYF. The DNA of the CDR3 is TGCAGCGTTGGAAGGGGCCCCTCTGGAAACACCATATATTTT.

The rearrangement uses TRBV6-1 and TRBJ2-2; 8 bases match TRBD1. The junction had 8 bases not matched to a gene; V was cut back by 6 bases and J by 5 bases. CDR1 MNHNS and CDR2 SASEGT come from the germline V gene. The CDR3 has 15 residues. Written as DNA, the CDR3 is TGTGCCAGCAGCGCCCGGACAGGGCTTACCGGGGAGCTGTTTTTT. Protein product: CASSARTGLTGELFF.

The chain is built from TRBV15 and TRBJ2-5; D is ambiguous. The germline gives CDR1 LNHNV, CDR2 YYDKDF (reference sequence). This CDR3 is built from 14 residues. Trimming removed 0 bases at V and 3 bases at J, with 8 bases between. The CDR3 protein is CATSRDLQEETQYF. The DNA of the CDR3 is TGTGCCACCAGCAGAGACCTCCAGGAAGAGACCCAGTACTTC.